This T cell receptor beta chain was found in a study of identical twins. TCRdb re-called the 5' RACE reads with MiXCR, one entry per CDR3 protein. The sample contains around 250,000 distinct CDR3 sequences, 6% to 7% of which appear only once. Study results and caveats: Models came in too low on out-of-frame TCR alpha sharing in monozygotic twins. Instead of following the same donors, the conclusions were based on cross-sectional statistical analysis.

This clonotype was found many times. No antigen is known for it. The sample was also reused in another study, on T cells expressing NK-cell markers. According to that study: Obtained from sorted CD3+CD56+NKG2C+, CD3+CD56+NKG2C- and CD3+CD56-NKG2C+ T cells were the TCR beta repertoires. Restriction of the sorted population to alpha-beta TCR T cells was achieved in several experiments with an anti-gamma-delta TCR antibody.

The source is a young woman in good health. Sequencing was performed on CD8+ T cells sorted from blood.

The CDR3, as DNA: TGTGCCAGCAGCACTACCCGGACCAACTCCTACGAGCAGTACTTC. This codes for CASSTTRTNSYEQYF. The chain recombines TRBV7-9 with TRBJ2-7; D call uncertain. This CDR3 comprises 15 residues. With 5 bases removed from V and 0 bases from J, the gap between germline ends came to 14 bases. Germline assignment: CDR1 SEHNR and CDR2 FQNEAQ (reference sequence).